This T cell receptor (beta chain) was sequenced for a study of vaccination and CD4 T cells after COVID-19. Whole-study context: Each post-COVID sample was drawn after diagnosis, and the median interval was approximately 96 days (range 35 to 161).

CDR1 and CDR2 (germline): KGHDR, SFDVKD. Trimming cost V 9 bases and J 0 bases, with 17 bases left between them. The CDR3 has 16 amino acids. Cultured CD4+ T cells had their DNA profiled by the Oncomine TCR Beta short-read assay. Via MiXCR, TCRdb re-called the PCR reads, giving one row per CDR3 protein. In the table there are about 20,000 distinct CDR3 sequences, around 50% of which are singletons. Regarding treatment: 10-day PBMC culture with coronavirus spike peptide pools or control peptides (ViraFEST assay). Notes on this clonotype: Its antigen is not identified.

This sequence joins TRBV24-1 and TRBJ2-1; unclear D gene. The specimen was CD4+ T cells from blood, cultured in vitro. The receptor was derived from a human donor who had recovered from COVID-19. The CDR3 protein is CATGDSYRGSYNEQFF. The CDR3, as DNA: TGTGCCACCGGCGATAGCTACAGAGGCTCCTACAATGAGCAGTTCTTC.